The 9 T cell receptor beta chains below come from one sample, sequenced in a study of PD-1 blockade in classical Hodgkin lymphoma. The repertoire was sequenced with immunoSEQ multiplex PCR; TCRdb's copy has only in-frame clones and lacks some. The sample carries roughly 55,000 clones, about 84% recorded once. Each patient relapsed following autologous stem cell transplantation, and prior brentuximab vedotin exposure differed. The source was peripheral blood mononuclear cells (PBMCs), collected at baseline. The receptors here all came from a human donor with classical Hodgkin lymphoma.

This rearrangement joins TRBV19 to TRBJ1-2, with 7 bases lining up with TRBD1. The CDR3 runs to 13 residues. Germline loops: CDR1 LNHDA, CDR2 SQIVND (reference sequence). The junction had 11 bases not matched to a gene; V was cut back by 8 bases and J by 8 bases. CDR3 bases: TGTGCCAGTGGCACGACAGGGCTTGGCGGCTACACCTTC. Its protein is CASGTTGLGGYTF.

The CDR3 loop reads CASSLGQGLETQYF. The CDR3 DNA follows: TGTGCCAGCAGCTTGGGACAGGGCCTAGAGACCCAGTACTTC. The genes are TRBV7-2 and TRBJ2-5; 9 positions agree with TRBD1. With V trimmed by 3 bases and J by 4 bases, 3 bases remained unmatched. Germline lookup yields CDR1 SGHTA and CDR2 FQGNSA. The CDR3 is made up of 14 amino acids.

The V and J genes are TRBV5-6 and TRBJ2-7; 10 bases line up with TRBD2. The V and J ends lost 0 bases and 7 bases, in that order; junction bases with no gene match: 7. Germline CDR1 and CDR2: SGHDT and YYEEEE. The CDR3 totals 15 residues. CDR3 loop: CASSLGLAGAREQYV. In DNA, the CDR3 is TGTGCCAGCAGCTTGGGGCTAGCGGGAGCTCGGGAGCAGTACGTC.

This chain links TRBV25-1 with TRBJ1-4; D is undetermined. Germline assignment: CDR1 MGHDK and CDR2 SYGVNS. The CDR3 has 15 amino acids. Trimming removed 6 bases from V and 11 bases from J, with 22 bases in between. The CDR3 region is CASRTPGPPEEKLFF. In DNA, the CDR3 is TGTGCCAGCAGGACCCCCGGCCCTCCCGAGGAGAAACTGTTTTTT.

The chain uses TRBV29-1 and TRBJ2-1; 8 positions agree with TRBD2. Germline V gene sequence: CDR1 SQVTM, CDR2 ANQGSEA. This CDR3 has 10 amino acids. Losses at the gene ends were 4 bases for V and 15 bases for J; bases not matched to a gene: 5. As DNA, the CDR3 is TGCAGCGTTGCGGGACTAGAATGGTTCTTC. This translates into CSVAGLEWFF.

This clone was recorded a few times. The chain has TRBV11-2 and TRBJ1-2, with unresolved D. Germline CDR1 and CDR2: SGHAT and FQNNGV. The CDR3 is 14 amino acids. The V and J ends lost 0 bases and 12 bases respectively, with 17 bases between them. The CDR3 sequence: CASSLEPVGFSDTF. CDR3 nucleotide sequence: TGTGCCAGCAGCTTAGAGCCGGTAGGGTTCAGTGACACCTTC.

V is TRBV2 and J is TRBJ2-7, with 13 positions matching TRBD2. Per germline, CDR1 SNHLY and CDR2 FYNNEI. The CDR3 sequence is 15 residues long. V trimming: 6 bases; J trimming: 1 base; junction bases outside the gene matches: 3. The CDR3 spells CASREGLAGSYEQYF. The CDR3 nucleotides read TGTGCCAGCAGGGAGGGACTAGCGGGGTCCTACGAGCAGTACTTC.

This chain connects TRBV29-1 to TRBJ1-4; D gene uncertain. This CDR3 comprises 13 residues. Deletions cut 6 bases from V and 8 bases from J, with 16 bases between. Germline V lookup: CDR1 SQVTM, CDR2 ANQGSEA. CDR3 DNA sequence: TGCAGCGTGACCATCCTCCAAGGAGAAAAACTGTTTTTT. It codes for CSVTILQGEKLFF.

CDR3 region: CASSWPGLAGTSSYNEQFF. DNA for the CDR3: TGTGCCAGCAGCTGGCCGGGACTAGCGGGAACAAGCTCCTACAATGAGCAGTTCTTC. The genes are TRBV7-9 and TRBJ2-1, with 13 bases fitting TRBD2. After removal of 4 bases from V and 0 bases from J, the junction contained 9 bases not matched to a gene. Per germline, CDR1 SEHNR and CDR2 FQNEAQ (reference sequence). CDR3 length: 19 amino acids.